This T cell receptor (beta chain) was sequenced in a study of blood T cells in healthy people across ages. The study, taken as a whole, reports: The donors' CMV status was not determined, possibly confounding changes in expanded clonotypes.

Researchers report isolating at least 6 million PBMCs per sample. Then a second PCR, running roughly 7 to 11 cycles, was carried out with a sample-barcoded 5' primer and a J-beta primer mix. Each TCR beta cDNA got a 12-nucleotide random molecular identifier. Each of the samples gave a minimum of 3 million paired-end reads that contained CDR3. Each CDR3 protein gets one entry after TCRdb re-called the 5' RACE reads with MiXCR. Among about 770,000 distinct CDR3 sequences listed, approximately 48% were seen once. The sample holds one count of this clonotype. Its target is unknown. This CDR3 has 19 residues. Looked up from germline, CDR1 is MNHEY and CDR2 is SVGAGI. V was pared by 1 base and J by 2 bases, with 20 bases between.

Sequenced material: blood. The sequence was collected from a man in his 60s in good health. This chain uses TRBV6-5 with TRBJ2-2, with D tentatively TRBD1 (5 bases). The CDR3 bases are TGTGCCAGCAGTTACTTGGGGCCGGGCCCCAGCAGAAACACCGGGGAGCTGTTTTTT. It translates to CASSYLGPGPSRNTGELFF.